The entry that follows covers one T cell receptor beta chain sequence. The antigen remains undetermined. PBMCs, at least 6.5 million per sample, were isolated. Using a J-beta primer mix together with a sample-barcoded 5' primer, a second PCR was run for about 7 to 12 cycles. TCRdb used MiXCR to reprocess the 5' RACE reads, holding one entry per CDR3 protein. The sample contains about 780,000 distinct CDR3 sequences, around half of which appear only once. This entry belongs to a study of blood T cells in healthy people across ages. Study observations and caveats: Comparison with aged donors showed that long-lived donors had more naive CD4+ cells and higher diversity.

Trimming took off 5 bases at V and 3 bases at J, with 17 bases between the two ends. Germline V lookup: CDR1 MGHDK, CDR2 SYGVNS. This CDR3 region has 15 residues. The rearrangement links TRBV25-1 to TRBJ2-7; a possible D gene is TRBD2 (6 bases). Sequences were obtained from blood. The clonotype was recovered from a man of 80 years or more in good health. This CDR3 is CASSYIDQGGYEQYF. In nucleotides, the CDR3 is TGTGCCAGCAGTTATATCGACCAGGGAGGCTACGAGCAGTACTTC.